A single sample is the source of the 9 T cell receptor beta chains below, sequenced in a study of blood T cell repertoires in COVID-19. Profiling relied on immunoSEQ multiplex PCR, and the TCRdb table lists in-frame clones only, not all of them. Of about 120,000 clones in the sample, about 80% were seen once. The material sequenced was peripheral blood. The receptor source for this set is a man between 70 and 80 years old with active or convalescent COVID-19.

This clone was found a few times. The chain combines TRBV28 with TRBJ2-1; TRBD2 matches 8 bases. This CDR3 is 14 amino acids long. V dropped 8 bases and J dropped 2; count of bases not matched to a gene: 5. Germline CDR1 reads MDHEN; CDR2 reads SYDVKM. CDR3 loop: CASHSGVTYNEQFF. The CDR3 DNA follows: TGTGCCAGCCATAGCGGGGTAACCTACAATGAGCAGTTCTTC. The complete variable domain, with remaining parts taken from reference TRBV28 and TRBJ2-1, reads DVKVTQSSRYLVKRTGEKVFLECVQDMDHENMFWYRQDPGLGLRLIYFSYDVKMKEKGDIPEGYSVSREKKERFSLILESASTNQTSMYLCASHSGVTYNEQFFGPGTRLTVL.

This clone has just one count. J is TRBJ2-5 and V is TRBV9; tentatively, D is TRBD2 (7 bases). The germline V gene encodes CDR1 SGDLS and CDR2 YYNGEE. The CDR3 has 16 amino acids. The V end was cut by 0 bases, the J end by 5 bases, with 17 bases between. In nucleotides, the CDR3 is TGTGCCAGCAGCGTAGGTCACCCGGGGGGCGGGGAGACCCAGTACTTC. It is translated as CASSVGHPGGGETQYF.

The V and J genes are TRBV7-9 and TRBJ2-3; D not resolved. V lost 6 bases and J lost 6, with 10 bases in between. CDR1 SEHNR and CDR2 FQNEAQ come from the germline V gene (reference sequence). The CDR3 totals 12 residues. The CDR3 DNA reads TGTGCCAGCAGTTCGGTAGTGGATACGCAGTATTTT. Protein: CASSSVVDTQYF.

This clone was observed at least ten times. This sequence joins TRBV6-5 and TRBJ1-5; TRBD1 might be the D (5 bases). There are 15 residues in the CDR3. The germline CDR1 and CDR2 sequences are MNHEY and SVGAGI. Between the trimmed V and J ends, which lost 6 bases and 4 bases, there was a span of 16 bases. Here the CDR3 DNA reads TGTGCCAGCAGCGGGACCGGGACTCCAAATCAGCCCCAGCATTTT. Its protein is CASSGTGTPNQPQHF.

This rearrangement joins TRBV30 to TRBJ1-6, with TRBD1 as a possible D gene (6 bases). Germline lookup yields CDR1 GTSNPN and CDR2 SVGIG (reference sequence). This CDR3 has 14 residues. Trimming cost V 3 bases and J 5 bases, with 11 bases left between them. The CDR3 spells CAWRGRTDNSPLHF. For the CDR3, the DNA is TGTGCCTGGAGGGGAAGGACAGATAATTCACCCCTCCACTTT.

The rearrangement joins TRBV12-3 or TRBV12-4 to TRBJ1-1; TRBD1 matches at 7 bases. This CDR3 is built from 13 residues. V shed 6 bases and J 6 bases; nucleotides not matched to a gene: 7. The CDR3: CASSPTGVPEAFF. The DNA for the CDR3 is TGTGCCAGCAGCCCCACAGGGGTACCTGAAGCTTTCTTT.

This clone turned up a few times. The V call is TRBV28, the J call TRBJ2-2; 9 positions match TRBD1. The CDR3 sequence is 13 residues long. Trimming took 6 bases from V and 5 from J; bases not matched to a gene: 1. Germline V CDR1 and CDR2: MDHEN, SYDVKM. The DNA of the CDR3 is TGTGCCAGCAGGGGGACAGGGACCGGGGAGCTGTTTTTT. This translates into CASRGTGTGELFF. The full variable domain, its missing parts supplied by reference TRBV28 and TRBJ2-2, is DVKVTQSSRYLVKRTGEKVFLECVQDMDHENMFWYRQDPGLGLRLIYFSYDVKMKEKGDIPEGYSVSREKKERFSLILESASTNQTSMYLCASRGTGTGELFFGEGSRLTVL.

The chain carries TRBV19 and TRBJ2-3, with TRBD2 matching 11 bases. CDR3 length: 16 residues. The V gene end was trimmed by 4 bases and the J gene end by 8 bases; junction bases not matched to a gene: 11. Germline V gene sequence: CDR1 LNHDA, CDR2 SQIVND (reference sequence). CDR3 residues: CASSKGLADHLGTQYF. CDR3 nucleotide sequence: TGTGCCAGTAGTAAGGGACTAGCGGACCATTTGGGTACGCAGTATTTT. Together with reference TRBV19 and TRBJ2-3, the CDR3 gives the full variable domain: DGGITQSPKYLFRKEGQNVTLSCEQNLNHDAMYWYRQDPGQGLRLIYYSQIVNDFQKGDIAEGYSVSREKKESFPLTVTSAQKNPTAFYLCASSKGLADHLGTQYFGPGTRLTVL.

The rearrangement uses TRBV11-2 and TRBJ2-1, with D perhaps matching TRBD2 (6 bases). V lost 2 bases and J lost 5, with 10 bases in between. This CDR3 comprises 14 residues. Germline CDR1 is SGHAT and CDR2 is FQNNGV. The CDR3 DNA reads as TGTGCCAGCAGCTTAAGGACTACAAACAATGAGCAGTTCTTC. Its translation is CASSLRTTNNEQFF.